Sequencing of this TCR beta chain was carried out in a study of T-cell memory formation after mild COVID-19. A single record per CDR3 protein comes from TCRdb applying MiXCR to the 5' RACE reads. The table includes hundreds of thousands of distinct CDR3 sequences, 15% to 20% detected once. The CDR3 loop spans 14 amino acids. Germline V CDR1 and CDR2: SGHTA, FQGNSA. The ends were cut back, 3 bases at V and 4 bases at J, with 12 bases in the middle. This clonotype turned up a few times. Sequencing was carried out using PBMCs or a T cell subset sorted from them (not recorded which). The chain employs TRBV7-2 and TRBJ1-2, with D uncertain. This TCR was recovered from a man between 18 and 29 years old who had mild COVID-19 (a few samples of this study predate the infection). Cell type and time point are not known. The CDR3 region has the DNA TGTGCCAGCAGCTTGGCGCTTGCGAGCTATGGCTACACCTTC. Translating gives CASSLALASYGYTF. Based on the CDR3 plus reference TRBV7-2 and TRBJ1-2, the full variable domain is GAGVSQSPSNKVTEKGKDVELRCDPISGHTALYWYRQSLGQGLEFLIYFQGNSAPDKSGLPSDRFSAERTGGSVSTLTIQRTQQEDSAVYLCASSLALASYGYTFGSGTRLTVV.